The clone carrying this TCR beta chain was detected only a few times. The target antigen is unknown. The data were obtained in a study of T cells in Graves' hyperthyroidism and ophthalmopathy. Trimming cost V 10 bases and J 5 bases, with 17 bases left between them. This CDR3 comprises 13 residues. Amplification of TCR beta CDR3 regions was performed using RNA transcripts as template. During a first-round RT-PCR of the TCR CDR3, the HTBI primer set was used. MiXCR, run by TCRdb on the multiplex PCR reads, gives a single entry per CDR3 protein. The top ten clones hold roughly 10% of a sample with hundreds of thousands of distinct CDR3 sequences, approximately 14% of them seen once. Study-wide findings and caveats: Most clonotypes expanded in thyroid above 0.001 were likewise present in blood.

No ophthalmopathy progression within 18 months constituted stable Graves' hyperthyroidism. The chain links TRBV12-3 or TRBV12-4 to TRBJ1-1, with D possibly being TRBD1 (6 bases). The clonotype comes from a young woman with Graves' hyperthyroidism. The sample was blood. CDR3 protein: CANRVSGGTEAFF. The DNA for the CDR3 is TGTGCCAACAGGGTCTCGGGGGGGACTGAAGCTTTCTTT.